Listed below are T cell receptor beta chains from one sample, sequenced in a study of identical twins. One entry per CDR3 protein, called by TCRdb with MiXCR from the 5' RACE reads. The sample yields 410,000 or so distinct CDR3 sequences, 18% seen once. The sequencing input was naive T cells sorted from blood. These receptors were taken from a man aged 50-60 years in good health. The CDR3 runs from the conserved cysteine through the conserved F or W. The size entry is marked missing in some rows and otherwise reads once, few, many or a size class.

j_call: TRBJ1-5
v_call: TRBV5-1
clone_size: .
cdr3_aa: CASSLGGAQDQPQHF

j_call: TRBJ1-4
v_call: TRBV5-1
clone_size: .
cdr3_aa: CASSLEANEKLFF

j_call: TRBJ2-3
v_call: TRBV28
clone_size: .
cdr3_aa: CASYGSPGTGEGTDTQYF

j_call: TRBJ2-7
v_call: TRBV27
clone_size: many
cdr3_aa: CASSPPGGVGYEQYF

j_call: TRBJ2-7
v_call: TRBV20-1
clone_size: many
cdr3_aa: CSARGGLAGGLYEQYF

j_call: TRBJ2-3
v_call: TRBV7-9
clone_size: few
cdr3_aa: CASSLWKYTDTQYF

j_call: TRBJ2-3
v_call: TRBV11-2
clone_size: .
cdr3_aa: CASSPKAGGGKQYF

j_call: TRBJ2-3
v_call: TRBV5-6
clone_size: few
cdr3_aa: CASSWGTSGETDTQYF

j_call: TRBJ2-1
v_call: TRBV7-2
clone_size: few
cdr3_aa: CASSLRRENYNEQFF

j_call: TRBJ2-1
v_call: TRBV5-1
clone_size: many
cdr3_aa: CASSPGPSGEYNEQFF

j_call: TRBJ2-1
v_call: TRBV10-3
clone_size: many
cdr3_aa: CAISDPERGPHNEQFF